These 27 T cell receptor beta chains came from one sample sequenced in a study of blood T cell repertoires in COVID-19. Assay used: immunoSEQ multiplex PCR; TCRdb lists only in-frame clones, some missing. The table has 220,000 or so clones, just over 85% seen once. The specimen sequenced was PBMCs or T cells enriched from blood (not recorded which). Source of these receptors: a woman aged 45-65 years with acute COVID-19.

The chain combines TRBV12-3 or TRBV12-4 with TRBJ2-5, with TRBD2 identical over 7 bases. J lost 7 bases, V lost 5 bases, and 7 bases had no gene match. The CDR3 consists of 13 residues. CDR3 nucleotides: TGTGCCAGCAGTGTCGCGGGGGACGGGACCCAGTACTTC. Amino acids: CASSVAGDGTQYF.

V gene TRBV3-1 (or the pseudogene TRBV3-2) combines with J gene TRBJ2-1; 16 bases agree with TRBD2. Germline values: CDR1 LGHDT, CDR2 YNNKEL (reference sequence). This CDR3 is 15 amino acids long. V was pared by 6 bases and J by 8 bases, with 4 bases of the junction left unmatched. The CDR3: CASRAGTSGRDEQFF. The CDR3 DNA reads TGTGCCAGCAGAGCCGGGACTAGCGGGAGGGATGAGCAGTTCTTC.

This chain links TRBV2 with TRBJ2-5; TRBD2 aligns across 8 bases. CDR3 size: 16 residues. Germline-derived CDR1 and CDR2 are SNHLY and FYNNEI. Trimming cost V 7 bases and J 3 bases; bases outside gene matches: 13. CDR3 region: CASKMAGPGLEETQYF. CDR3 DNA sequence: TGTGCCAGCAAGATGGCAGGACCGGGACTAGAAGAGACCCAGTACTTC.

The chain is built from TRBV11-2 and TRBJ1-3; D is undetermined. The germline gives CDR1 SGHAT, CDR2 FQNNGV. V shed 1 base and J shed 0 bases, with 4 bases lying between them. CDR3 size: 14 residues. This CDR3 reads CASSLGSSGNTIYF. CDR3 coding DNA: TGTGCCAGCAGCTTAGGGAGCTCTGGAAACACCATATATTTT. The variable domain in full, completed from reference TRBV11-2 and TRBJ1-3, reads EAGVAQSPRYKIIEKRQSVAFWCNPISGHATLYWYQQILGQGPKLLIQFQNNGVVDDSQLPKDRFSAERLKGVDSTLKIQPAKLEDSAVYLCASSLGSSGNTIYFGEGSWLTVV.

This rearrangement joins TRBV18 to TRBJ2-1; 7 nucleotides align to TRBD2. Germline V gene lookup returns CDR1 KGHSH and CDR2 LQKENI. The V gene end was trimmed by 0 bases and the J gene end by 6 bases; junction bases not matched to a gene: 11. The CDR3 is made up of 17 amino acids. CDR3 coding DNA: TGTGCCAGCTCACCACCCTTTGGCTCCCCGGGGGGCAATGAGCAGTTCTTC. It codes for CASSPPFGSPGGNEQFF. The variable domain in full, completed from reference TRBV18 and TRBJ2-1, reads NAGVMQNPRHLVRRRGQEARLRCSPMKGHSHVYWYRQLPEEGLKFMVYLQKENIIDESGMPKERFSAEFPKEGPSILRIQQVVRGDSAAYFCASSPPFGSPGGNEQFFGPGTRLTVL.

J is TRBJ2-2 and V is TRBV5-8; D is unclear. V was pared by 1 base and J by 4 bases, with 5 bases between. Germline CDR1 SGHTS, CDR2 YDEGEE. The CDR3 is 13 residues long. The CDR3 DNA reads TGTGCCAGCAGCTTGAGACTCACCGGGGAGCTGTTTTTT. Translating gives CASSLRLTGELFF.

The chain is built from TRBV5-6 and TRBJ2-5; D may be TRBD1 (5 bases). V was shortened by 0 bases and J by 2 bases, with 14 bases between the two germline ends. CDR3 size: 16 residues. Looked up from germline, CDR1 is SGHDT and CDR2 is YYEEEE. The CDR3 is CASSLVSGNHQETQYF. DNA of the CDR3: TGTGCCAGCAGCTTGGTTTCAGGGAACCATCAAGAGACCCAGTACTTC.

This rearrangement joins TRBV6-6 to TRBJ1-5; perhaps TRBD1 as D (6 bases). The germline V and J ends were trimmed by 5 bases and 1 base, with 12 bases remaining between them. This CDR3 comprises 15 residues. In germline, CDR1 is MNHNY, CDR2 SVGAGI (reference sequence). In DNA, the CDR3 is TGTGCCAGCAGTACGACAGGAGCGAGCAATCAGCCCCAGCATTTT. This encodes CASSTTGASNQPQHF.

As DNA, the CDR3 is TGTGCCAGCAGTTACGCCCTAGCGGAAGAGCAGTACTTC. Encoded protein: CASSYALAEEQYF. J is TRBJ2-7 and V is TRBV6-5, with 7 positions matching TRBD2. CDR1 and CDR2 (germline): MNHEY, SVGAGI. The CDR3 spans 13 residues. V lost 2 bases to trimming and J lost 7 bases; unmatched junction nucleotides: 5.

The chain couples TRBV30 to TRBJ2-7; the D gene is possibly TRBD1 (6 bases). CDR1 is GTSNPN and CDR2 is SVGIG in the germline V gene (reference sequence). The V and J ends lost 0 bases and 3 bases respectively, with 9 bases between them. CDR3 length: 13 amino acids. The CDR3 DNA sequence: TGTGCCTGGAGTGTTCAGACAGGCTACGAGCAGTACTTC. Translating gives CAWSVQTGYEQYF. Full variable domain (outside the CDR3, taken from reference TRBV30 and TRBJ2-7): SQTIHQWPATLVQPVGSPLSLECTVEGTSNPNLYWYRQAAGRGLQLLFYSVGIGQISSEVPQNLSASRPQDRQFILSSKKLLLSDSGFYLCAWSVQTGYEQYFGPGTRLTVT.

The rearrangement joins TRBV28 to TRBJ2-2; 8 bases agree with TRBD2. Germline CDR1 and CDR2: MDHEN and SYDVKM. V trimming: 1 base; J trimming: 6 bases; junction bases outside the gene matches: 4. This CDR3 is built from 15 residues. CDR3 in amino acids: CASSLSPSGSGELFF. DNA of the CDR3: TGTGCCAGCAGTTTATCGCCTAGCGGGTCCGGGGAGCTGTTTTTT.

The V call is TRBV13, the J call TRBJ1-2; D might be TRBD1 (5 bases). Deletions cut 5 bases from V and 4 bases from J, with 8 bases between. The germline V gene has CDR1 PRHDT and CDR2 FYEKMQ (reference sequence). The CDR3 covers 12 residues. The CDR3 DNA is TGTGCCAGCAGCCCCGACAGCTATGGCTACACCTTC. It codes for CASSPDSYGYTF.

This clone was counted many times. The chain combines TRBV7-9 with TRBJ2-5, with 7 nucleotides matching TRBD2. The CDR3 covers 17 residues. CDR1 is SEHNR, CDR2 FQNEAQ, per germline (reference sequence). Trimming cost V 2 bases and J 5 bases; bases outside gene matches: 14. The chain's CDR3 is CASSLRGGRGVIETQYF. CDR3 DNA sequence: TGTGCCAGCAGCTTACGAGGCGGACGGGGGGTCATTGAGACCCAGTACTTC. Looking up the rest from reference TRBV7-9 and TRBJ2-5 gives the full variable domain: DTGVSQNPRHKITKRGQNVTFRCDPISEHNRLYWYRQTLGQGPEFLTYFQNEAQLEKSRLLSDRFSAERPKGSFSTLEIQRTEQGDSAMYLCASSLRGGRGVIETQYFGPGTRLLVL.

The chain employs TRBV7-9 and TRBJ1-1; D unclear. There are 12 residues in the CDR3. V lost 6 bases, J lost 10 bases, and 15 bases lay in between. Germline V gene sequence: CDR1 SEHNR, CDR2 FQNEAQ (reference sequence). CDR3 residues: CASSHRDPGAFF. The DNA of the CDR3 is TGTGCCAGCAGTCACCGGGATCCAGGAGCTTTCTTT.

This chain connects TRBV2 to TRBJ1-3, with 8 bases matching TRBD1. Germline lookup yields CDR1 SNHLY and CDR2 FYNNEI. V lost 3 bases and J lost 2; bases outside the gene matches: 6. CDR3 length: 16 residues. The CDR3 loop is CASSEGARGPGNTIYF. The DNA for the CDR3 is TGTGCCAGCAGTGAGGGTGCCAGGGGGCCTGGAAACACCATATATTTT.

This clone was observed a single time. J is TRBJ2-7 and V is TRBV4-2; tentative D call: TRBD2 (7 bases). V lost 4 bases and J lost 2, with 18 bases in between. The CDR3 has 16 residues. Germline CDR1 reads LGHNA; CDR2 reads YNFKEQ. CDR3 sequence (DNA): TGTGCCAGCAGCCGCCTAGGAGGGGGAGGGACCTACGAGCAGTACTTC. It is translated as CASSRLGGGGTYEQYF.

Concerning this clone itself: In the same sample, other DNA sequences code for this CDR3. CDR3 amino acids: CASSRQGTNEKLFF. The CDR3 region has the DNA TGTGCCAGCTCCCGACAGGGTACTAATGAAAAACTGTTTTTT. The chain joins TRBV28 to TRBJ1-4; 7 bases map to TRBD1. With V trimmed by 8 bases and J by 2 bases, 5 bases remained unmatched. Germline CDR1 and CDR2: MDHEN and SYDVKM. The CDR3 is 14 amino acids.

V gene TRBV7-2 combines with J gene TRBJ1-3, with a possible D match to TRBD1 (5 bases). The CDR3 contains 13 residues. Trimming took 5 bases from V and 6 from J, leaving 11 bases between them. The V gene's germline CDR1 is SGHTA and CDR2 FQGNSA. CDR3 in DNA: TGTGCCAGCAGCGCAGGGATAATAAACACCATATATTTT. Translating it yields CASSAGIINTIYF.

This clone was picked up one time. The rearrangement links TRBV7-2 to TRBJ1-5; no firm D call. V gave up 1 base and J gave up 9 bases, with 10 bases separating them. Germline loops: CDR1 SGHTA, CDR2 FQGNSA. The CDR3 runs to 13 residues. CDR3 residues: CASSLVLEGPQHF. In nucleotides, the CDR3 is TGTGCCAGCAGCTTAGTGCTGGAGGGGCCCCAGCATTTT.

CDR3 sequence reads: CASSHRGDINSNQPQHF. CDR3 coding DNA: TGTGCCAGTAGCCATCGGGGGGACATTAATAGCAATCAGCCCCAGCATTTT. The chain uses TRBV19 and TRBJ1-5; TRBD1 is a possible D gene (6 bases). V was cut by 6 bases and J by 0 bases, with 18 bases left in between. The germline gives CDR1 LNHDA, CDR2 SQIVND (reference sequence). This CDR3 has 17 amino acids. The variable domain in full, completed from reference TRBV19 and TRBJ1-5, reads DGGITQSPKYLFRKEGQNVTLSCEQNLNHDAMYWYRQDPGQGLRLIYYSQIVNDFQKGDIAEGYSVSREKKESFPLTVTSAQKNPTAFYLCASSHRGDINSNQPQHFGDGTRLSIL.

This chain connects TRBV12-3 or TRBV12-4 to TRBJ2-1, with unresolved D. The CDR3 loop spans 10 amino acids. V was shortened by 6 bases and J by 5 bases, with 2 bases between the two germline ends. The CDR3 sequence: CASSDNEQFF. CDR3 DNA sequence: TGTGCCAGCAGCGACAATGAGCAGTTCTTC.

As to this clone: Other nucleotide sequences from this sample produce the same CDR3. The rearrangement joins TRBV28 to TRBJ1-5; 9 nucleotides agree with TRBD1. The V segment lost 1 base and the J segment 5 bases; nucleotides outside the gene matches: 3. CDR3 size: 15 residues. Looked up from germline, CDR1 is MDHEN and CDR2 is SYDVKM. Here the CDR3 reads CASSLLQGAYQPQHF. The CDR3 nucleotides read TGTGCCAGCAGTTTATTACAGGGGGCCTATCAGCCCCAGCATTTT.

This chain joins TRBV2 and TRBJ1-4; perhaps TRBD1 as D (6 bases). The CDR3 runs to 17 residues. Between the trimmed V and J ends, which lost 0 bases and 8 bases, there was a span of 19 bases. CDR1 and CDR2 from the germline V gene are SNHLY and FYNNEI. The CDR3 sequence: CASSEALFGGVEEKLFF. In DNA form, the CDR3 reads TGTGCCAGCAGTGAAGCGCTTTTTGGGGGCGTAGAAGAAAAACTGTTTTTT.

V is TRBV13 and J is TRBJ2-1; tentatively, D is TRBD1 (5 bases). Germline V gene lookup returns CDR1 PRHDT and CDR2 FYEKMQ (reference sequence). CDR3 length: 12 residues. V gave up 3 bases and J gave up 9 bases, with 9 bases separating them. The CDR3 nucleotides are TGTGCCAGCAGCTTTAGCCAGGGTGAGCAGTTCTTC. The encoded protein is CASSFSQGEQFF.

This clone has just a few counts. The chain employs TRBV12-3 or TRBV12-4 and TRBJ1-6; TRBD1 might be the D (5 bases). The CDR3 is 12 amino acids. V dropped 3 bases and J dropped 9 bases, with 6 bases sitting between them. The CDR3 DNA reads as TGTGCCAGCAGTTTCGGGGGTTCACCCCTCCACTTT. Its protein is CASSFGGSPLHF.

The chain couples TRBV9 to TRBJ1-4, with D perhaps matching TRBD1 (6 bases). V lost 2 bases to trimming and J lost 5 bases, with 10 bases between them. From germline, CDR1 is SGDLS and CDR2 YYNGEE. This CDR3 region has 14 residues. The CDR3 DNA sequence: TGTGCCAGCAGCGTCACAGGGACGAATGAAAAACTGTTTTTT. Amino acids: CASSVTGTNEKLFF.

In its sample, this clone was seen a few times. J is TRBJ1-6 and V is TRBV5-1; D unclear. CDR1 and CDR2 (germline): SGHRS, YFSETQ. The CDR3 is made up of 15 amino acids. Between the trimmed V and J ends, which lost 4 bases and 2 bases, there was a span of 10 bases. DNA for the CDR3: TGCGCCAGCAGCCCCACCGGGACCTATAATTCACCCCTCCACTTT. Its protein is CASSPTGTYNSPLHF. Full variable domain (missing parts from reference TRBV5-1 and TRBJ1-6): KAGVTQTPRYLIKTRGQQVTLSCSPISGHRSVSWYQQTPGQGLQFLFEYFSETQRNKGNFPGRFSGRQFSNSRSEMNVSTLELGDSALYLCASSPTGTYNSPLHFGNGTRLTVT.